The 31 T cell receptor beta chains listed next were all sequenced from one sample in a study of OX40 agonist ivuxolimab in advanced cancers. Library creation used the immunoSEQ multiplex PCR assay. As stored in TCRdb, this immuneACCESS dataset retains in-frame rearrangements with V and J assigned. A fraction of the clones does not appear; measured against another copy, unresolved V genes explain less than half of the discrepancy, and the remainder lacks a known reason. For this sample the table gives tens of thousands of clones, of which roughly 88% were detected only once. Of the sample, around 3.8% falls within the top ten clones. The specimen comprised CD4+ or CD8+ T cells sorted from blood, sampled in a trial of the OX40 agonist ivuxolimab. The receptors here all came from an adult with an advanced solid tumor such as melanoma, head and neck, liver or kidney cancer.

The gene calls are TRBV11-3 and TRBJ2-1; 7 bases fit TRBD2. CDR1 is SGHNT and CDR2 is YENEEA in the germline V gene. CDR3 length equals 15 residues. Trimming removed 5 bases from V and 2 bases from J; junction bases left unmatched: 6. CDR3: CASSSLGLAYNEQFF. The CDR3 bases are TGTGCCAGCAGCAGCTTAGGACTAGCCTACAATGAGCAGTTCTTC.

This sequence joins TRBV7-2 and TRBJ2-3, with 9 bases matching TRBD2. This CDR3 spans 19 amino acids. Per germline, CDR1 SGHTA and CDR2 FQGNSA. V lost 1 base, J lost 2 bases, and 13 bases stayed unmatched. The CDR3 region has the DNA TGTGCCAGCAGCTTAGAGTTTTGGGCGGGAGGGGGGATCACAGATACGCAGTATTTT. Translating gives CASSLEFWAGGGITDTQYF.

V is TRBV2 and J is TRBJ2-1; 13 bases align to TRBD2. Germline CDR1 is SNHLY and CDR2 is FYNNEI. The V segment lost 9 bases and the J segment 9 bases; nucleotides outside the gene matches: 11. The CDR3 has 15 amino acids. The CDR3 DNA follows: TGTGCCAGTTATAGGACTAGCGGGAGCAGGGGTGAGCAGTTCTTC. Translating it yields CASYRTSGSRGEQFF.

V is TRBV6-1 and J is TRBJ2-7, with 7 positions matching TRBD2. Germline CDR1 is MNHNS and CDR2 is SASEGT. J was trimmed by 0 bases and V by 8 bases; bases with no gene match: 7. There are 14 residues in the CDR3. The chain's CDR3 is CASGVAGLSYEQYF. The CDR3 coding sequence is TGTGCCAGCGGGGTAGCGGGCCTCTCCTACGAGCAGTACTTC.

This clone has ten or more counts. The rearrangement joins TRBV28 to TRBJ2-6; D perhaps matches TRBD1 (5 bases). There are 16 residues in the CDR3. From germline, CDR1 is MDHEN and CDR2 SYDVKM. V was shortened by 5 bases and J by 2 bases, with 13 bases between the two germline ends. The CDR3 DNA is TGTGCCAGCAGTCAGGGTGGGGCACCTGGGGCCAACGTCCTGACTTTC. Translating gives CASSQGGAPGANVLTF. Filled out from reference TRBV28 and TRBJ2-6, the complete variable domain reads DVKVTQSSRYLVKRTGEKVFLECVQDMDHENMFWYRQDPGLGLRLIYFSYDVKMKEKGDIPEGYSVSREKKERFSLILESASTNQTSMYLCASSQGGAPGANVLTFGAGSRLTVL.

The genes are TRBV19 and TRBJ1-6; D is ambiguous. CDR3 length: 12 amino acids. Germline CDR1 and CDR2: LNHDA and SQIVND (reference sequence). The V end lost 2 bases, the J end lost 7 bases, and 3 bases lay between the germline ends. CDR3 protein: CASSILNSPLHF. CDR3 in DNA: TGTGCCAGTAGTATACTAAATTCACCCCTCCACTTT.

The rearrangement uses TRBV6-1 and TRBJ2-1; possible D gene TRBD1, 6 bases. The CDR3 is 12 residues long. With 6 bases removed from V and 10 bases from J, the gap between germline ends came to 13 bases. From germline, CDR1 is MNHNS and CDR2 SASEGT. CDR3 sequence (DNA): TGTGCCAGCAGGCCCAGGGGCTACGAGCAGTTCTTC. Translation: CASRPRGYEQFF.

This clone has just one count. The chain carries TRBV4-3 and TRBJ2-7; D gene ambiguous. The CDR3 extends over 15 amino acids. V was trimmed by 0 bases and J by 0 bases, leaving 9 bases between them. Germline V CDR1 and CDR2: LGHNA, YSLEER. CDR3 amino acids: CASSQDMGSSYEQYF. The CDR3 nucleotides are TGCGCCAGCAGCCAAGATATGGGAAGCTCCTACGAGCAGTACTTC.

The J gene is TRBJ1-2, the V gene TRBV30; tentative D call: TRBD1 (6 bases). CDR3 length: 15 amino acids. The germline CDR1 and CDR2 sequences are GTSNPN and SVGIG (reference sequence). V was shortened by 0 bases and J by 2 bases, with 13 bases between the two germline ends. DNA for the CDR3: TGTGCCTGGAGTGTATCGGGGGGCTCGAACTATGGCTACACCTTC. Residues: CAWSVSGGSNYGYTF.

CDR3 nucleotides: TGTGCCAGCAGCCTTCGGGAGGGAGTTTCCTACGAGCAGTACTTC. The encoded protein is CASSLREGVSYEQYF. The V call is TRBV7-9, the J call TRBJ2-7, with 8 bases that match TRBD2. The CDR3 sequence is 15 residues long. Germline V gene data show CDR1 as SEHNR and CDR2 as FQNEAQ (reference sequence). V was clipped by 5 bases and J by 1 base; unmatched bases: 7.

In its sample, this clone was seen once. As the CDR3 is not closed by the conserved phenylalanine or tryptophan, this likely results from a read error. The rearrangement uses TRBV7-9 and TRBJ1-1, with D unresolved. In germline, CDR1 is SEHNR, CDR2 FQNEAQ (reference sequence). There are 14 residues in the CDR3. Trimming pared 1 base from V and 1 base from J, leaving 7 bases between. Here the CDR3 reads CASSLGQSNTEAFL. The DNA for the CDR3 is TGTGCCAGCAGCTTAGGTCAATCGAACACTGAAGCTTTCCTT.

The J gene is TRBJ2-5, the V gene TRBV5-1; a weak D match, TRBD1 (6 bases). The CDR3 has 13 amino acids. Germline CDR1 is SGHRS and CDR2 is YFSETQ. V was cut by 4 bases and J by 2 bases, with 9 bases left in between. CDR3 DNA sequence: TGCGCCAGCAGCGGCCAGGGGCAAGAGACCCAGTACTTC. Encoded protein: CASSGQGQETQYF.

This clone was recorded a few times. The chain has TRBV5-1 and TRBJ1-1; no clear D. Germline V gene data show CDR1 as SGHRS and CDR2 as YFSETQ. This CDR3 region has 14 residues. The V end lost 0 bases, the J end lost 7 bases, and 13 bases lay between the germline ends. CDR3 coding DNA: TGCGCCAGCAGCTTGGCAGGTTGGCAGGATGAAGCTTTCTTT. Encoded protein: CASSLAGWQDEAFF.

The genes are TRBV6-4 and TRBJ2-2, with D perhaps given as TRBD1 or TRBD2 (5 bases each). V lost 3 bases and J 4 bases, leaving 6 bases between the germline ends. The CDR3 consists of 13 residues. The germline V gene encodes CDR1 MRHNA and CDR2 SNTAGT. The CDR3 DNA is TGTGCCAGCAGTGATGGGGGCACCGGGGAGCTGTTTTTT. This codes for CASSDGGTGELFF.

In this sample, this clone turned up a few times. The rearrangement uses TRBV4-3 and TRBJ2-3; D is unresolved. CDR1 and CDR2 from the germline V gene are LGHNA and YSLEER. This CDR3 region has 13 residues. V was shortened by 0 bases and J by 4 bases, with 5 bases between the two germline ends. The CDR3 region has the DNA TGCGCCAGCAGCCAAGATATCGCAGATACGCAGTATTTT. Translation gives CASSQDIADTQYF.

The gene calls are TRBV30 and TRBJ1-4; D unresolved. Germline CDR1 is GTSNPN and CDR2 is SVGIG (reference sequence). Between the trimmed V and J ends, which lost 0 bases and 7 bases, there was a span of 15 bases. The CDR3 spans 15 residues. In DNA form, the CDR3 reads TGTGCCTGGAGTGTATACGTAGGTAGAATTGAAAAACTGTTTTTT. It is translated as CAWSVYVGRIEKLFF.

The J gene is TRBJ2-2, the V gene TRBV9; D may match TRBD1 or TRBD2 (5 bases each). CDR1 and CDR2 (germline): SGDLS, YYNGEE. This CDR3 is 14 amino acids long. Trimming took 4 bases from V and 4 from J, leaving 11 bases between them. CDR3 region: CASSPGPGTGELFF. The CDR3 bases are TGTGCCAGCAGCCCGGGACCGGGCACCGGGGAGCTGTTTTTT.

The chain recombines TRBV27 with TRBJ2-1; 11 bases fit TRBD2. In germline, CDR1 is MNHEY, CDR2 SMNVEV (reference sequence). The CDR3 extends over 15 amino acids. V lost 6 bases and J lost 2; bases outside the gene matches: 3. The CDR3 reads CASRVAGGPYNEQFF. CDR3 DNA: TGTGCCAGCAGGGTAGCGGGAGGGCCCTACAATGAGCAGTTCTTC.

The chain is built from TRBV6-6 and TRBJ1-5, with D uncertain. Germline lookup yields CDR1 MNHNY and CDR2 SVGAGI (reference sequence). V was clipped by 0 bases and J by 5 bases, with 2 bases between them. The CDR3 covers 12 residues. The CDR3 protein is CASSYSDQPQHF. The CDR3 bases are TGTGCCAGCAGTTACTCAGATCAGCCCCAGCATTTT.

The V and J genes are TRBV28 and TRBJ1-4; D is undetermined. The CDR3 is made up of 13 amino acids. V was clipped by 4 bases and J by 16 bases, with 19 bases between them. Germline CDR1 and CDR2: MDHEN and SYDVKM. CDR3 DNA sequence: TGTGCCAGCAGTTCGTTAAATATGAGGGTTTGGTTTTTT. Amino acids: CASSSLNMRVWFF.

The V and J genes are TRBV7-2 and TRBJ1-2; D is ambiguous. This CDR3 is 14 amino acids long. Germline V CDR1 and CDR2: SGHTA, FQGNSA. V lost 0 bases and J 5 bases, leaving 10 bases between the germline ends. The CDR3 region has the DNA TGTGCCAGCAGCTTAGCTGTGGGTCAGTATGGCTACACCTTC. It is translated as CASSLAVGQYGYTF. Using reference TRBV7-2 and TRBJ1-2 for the parts outside the CDR3, the full variable domain is GAGVSQSPSNKVTEKGKDVELRCDPISGHTALYWYRQSLGQGLEFLIYFQGNSAPDKSGLPSDRFSAERTGGSVSTLTIQRTQQEDSAVYLCASSLAVGQYGYTFGSGTRLTVV.

V usage is TRBV19 and J usage is TRBJ2-5, with TRBD2 identical over 12 bases. The V segment lost 3 bases and the J segment 4 bases; nucleotides outside the gene matches: 6. The CDR3 is 16 residues long. The germline V gene encodes CDR1 LNHDA and CDR2 SQIVND (reference sequence). The CDR3 nucleotides read TGTGCCAGTAGTATCGGACTAGCGGGAATTCGAGAGACCCAGTACTTC. This codes for CASSIGLAGIRETQYF.

The chain links TRBV5-6 to TRBJ2-7; unclear D gene. Germline V lookup: CDR1 SGHDT, CDR2 YYEEEE. Trimming shortened V by 4 bases and J by 0 bases, and 11 bases separated the two germline ends. CDR3 size: 14 residues. In DNA form, the CDR3 reads TGTGCCAGCAGCACGGCGGCCAACTCCTACGAGCAGTACTTC. It codes for CASSTAANSYEQYF. The variable domain in full, completed from reference TRBV5-6 and TRBJ2-7, reads DAGVTQSPTHLIKTRGQQVTLRCSPKSGHDTVSWYQQALGQGPQFIFQYYEEEERQRGNFPDRFSGHQFPNYSSELNVNALLLGDSALYLCASSTAANSYEQYFGPGTRLTVT.

V gene TRBV11-2 combines with J gene TRBJ2-7, with a tentative D call TRBD2 (6 bases). The germline V and J ends were trimmed by 6 bases and 4 bases, with 19 bases remaining between them. Germline-derived CDR1 and CDR2 are SGHAT and FQNNGV. The CDR3 loop spans 15 amino acids. CDR3 DNA: TGTGCCAGCAGACGAGTCCGGGGGAGTAAGTACGAGCAGTACTTC. Its protein is CASRRVRGSKYEQYF.

The chain has TRBV4-3 and TRBJ2-3, with D uncertain. Germline-derived CDR1 and CDR2 are LGHNA and YSLEER. This CDR3 comprises 16 residues. Between the trimmed V and J ends, which lost 4 bases and 7 bases, there was a span of 21 bases. The CDR3 region is CASSPLHAVGSNTQYF. In DNA, the CDR3 is TGCGCCAGCAGCCCACTACATGCCGTGGGATCGAATACGCAGTATTTT.

V is TRBV28 and J is TRBJ1-5; D gene uncertain. Germline V gene data show CDR1 as MDHEN and CDR2 as SYDVKM. Trimming took off 3 bases at V and 6 bases at J, with 9 bases between the two ends. The CDR3 extends over 13 amino acids. The CDR3 sequence is CASSFRPGQPQHF. The DNA for the CDR3 is TGTGCCAGCAGTTTTCGGCCCGGTCAGCCCCAGCATTTT.

V and J are TRBV2 and TRBJ2-2; possibly TRBD1 for D (6 bases). CDR1 and CDR2 (germline): SNHLY, FYNNEI. This CDR3 spans 15 amino acids. V dropped 4 bases and J dropped 0 bases, with 9 bases sitting between them. The CDR3 loop reads CASSGRQANTGELFF. The CDR3, as DNA: TGTGCCAGCAGTGGACGACAGGCGAACACCGGGGAGCTGTTTTTT.

The rearrangement uses TRBV11-2 and TRBJ2-6, with D perhaps TRBD1 (6 bases). Germline V gives CDR1 SGHAT, CDR2 FQNNGV. The CDR3 has 12 amino acids. V gave up 11 bases and J gave up 8 bases, with 13 bases separating them. CDR3 DNA: TGTGCCGGACGTCAGGGGCCCAACGTCCTGACTTTC. Translation: CAGRQGPNVLTF.

Comment on this clone: The same CDR3 can be traced to other DNA sequences in this sample. This CDR3 is CASSYGQHNEKLFF. DNA for the CDR3: TGTGCCAGCAGTTATGGACAGCATAATGAAAAACTGTTTTTT. V gene TRBV6-5 combines with J gene TRBJ1-4; possible D gene TRBD1, 6 bases. The CDR3 runs to 14 residues. The germline V gene encodes CDR1 MNHEY and CDR2 SVGAGI. The V end was cut by 3 bases, the J end by 4 bases, with 9 bases between.

The chain recombines TRBV5-4 with TRBJ2-1; 7 bases are a match to TRBD2. The junction had 3 bases not matched to a gene; V was cut back by 1 base and J by 2 bases. Germline V gene lookup returns CDR1 SGHNT and CDR2 YYREEE (reference sequence). The CDR3 has 15 residues. This chain's CDR3 is CASSLSLAAYNEQFF. The DNA for the CDR3 is TGTGCCAGCAGCTTGTCCCTAGCGGCCTACAATGAGCAGTTCTTC.

The V and J genes are TRBV7-2 and TRBJ2-7; TRBD2 aligns across 8 bases. Per germline, CDR1 SGHTA and CDR2 FQGNSA. The CDR3 runs 15 residues. V lost 5 bases and J lost 0; bases outside the gene matches: 6. The CDR3 coding sequence is TGTGCCAGCAGCCCCGGGGGGGCTAGCTCCTACGAGCAGTACTTC. Translation gives CASSPGGASSYEQYF. Based on the CDR3 plus reference TRBV7-2 and TRBJ2-7, the full variable domain is GAGVSQSPSNKVTEKGKDVELRCDPISGHTALYWYRQSLGQGLEFLIYFQGNSAPDKSGLPSDRFSAERTGGSVSTLTIQRTQQEDSAVYLCASSPGGASSYEQYFGPGTRLTVT.